What follows are 25 T cell receptor beta chains derived from one specimen sequenced in a study of blood T cells in healthy people across ages. PCR was performed a second time for 7 to 11 cycles using a sample-barcoded 5' primer and a J-beta primer mix. TCRdb independently ran MiXCR on the 5' RACE reads; one entry per CDR3 protein. The data hold around 800,000 distinct CDR3 sequences, with 62% observed a single time. The source material was blood. Receptor source: a man aged 30 to 45 in good health.

This chain connects TRBV11-2 to TRBJ2-7, with 7 bases lining up with TRBD1. This CDR3 region has 14 residues. Trimming at V came to 7 bases and at J to 6 bases, leaving 12 bases not matched to a gene. Germline V CDR1 and CDR2: SGHAT, FQNNGV. The CDR3 nucleotides are TGTGCCAGCACCCTGGACAGGCTATTCTCCGAGCAGTACTTC. This translates into CASTLDRLFSEQYF. Full variable domain (remainder filled in from reference TRBV11-2 and TRBJ2-7): EAGVAQSPRYKIIEKRQSVAFWCNPISGHATLYWYQQILGQGPKLLIQFQNNGVVDDSQLPKDRFSAERLKGVDSTLKIQPAKLEDSAVYLCASTLDRLFSEQYFGPGTRLTVT.

The chain combines TRBV7-9 with TRBJ2-6; 7 positions agree with TRBD2. The CDR3 consists of 17 residues. V lost 1 base and J lost 0; bases outside the gene matches: 3. Germline V lookup: CDR1 SEHNR, CDR2 FQNEAQ (reference sequence). The DNA for the CDR3 is TGTGCCAGCAGCTTAGGGAGCGGGGTCTCTGGGGCCAACGTCCTGACTTTC. Protein sequence: CASSLGSGVSGANVLTF.

This chain connects TRBV11-3 to TRBJ2-5; 7 positions agree with TRBD1. Per the germline V gene, CDR1 is SGHNT and CDR2 is YENEEA. Trimming removed 1 base from V and 4 bases from J; junction bases left unmatched: 12. The CDR3 is 17 amino acids. CDR3 protein: CASSLGSRQGGTETQYF. The DNA of the CDR3 is TGTGCCAGCAGCTTAGGGAGCCGACAGGGTGGAACAGAGACCCAGTACTTC.

V gene TRBV6-5 combines with J gene TRBJ2-5; unclear D gene. With the DNA end fitting TRBJ2-7 better, the J assignment may be wrong. The CDR3 totals 12 residues. Germline-derived CDR1 and CDR2 are MNHEY and SVGAGI. CDR3 sequence (DNA): TGTGCCAGCAGTTACTCGAGAAACGAGCAGTACTTC. The encoded protein is CASSYSRNEQYF.

The rearrangement links TRBV9 to TRBJ2-1, with TRBD2 matching 7 bases. The V gene's germline CDR1 is SGDLS and CDR2 YYNGEE. J gave up 6 bases and V 1 base, and 10 bases lay outside the gene matches. CDR3 size: 16 residues. CDR3: CASSVWASGLGNEQFF. The CDR3 region has the DNA TGTGCCAGCAGCGTATGGGCTAGCGGTCTCGGCAATGAGCAGTTCTTC.

The chain joins TRBV6-2 or TRBV6-3 to TRBJ2-5; 8 positions agree with TRBD1. Germline V CDR1 and CDR2: MNHEY, SVGEGT. V shed 5 bases and J 8 bases; nucleotides not matched to a gene: 13. This CDR3 comprises 15 residues. The CDR3 DNA sequence: TGTGCCAGCAGTGGGACGCGGACAGGGCCGAAAACCCAGTACTTC. Translated: CASSGTRTGPKTQYF.

This clonotype was observed many times. This rearrangement joins TRBV28 to TRBJ2-7, with D perhaps being TRBD1 or TRBD2 (7 bases each). The CDR3 spans 15 residues. V lost 6 bases to trimming and J lost 0 bases, with 15 bases between them. CDR1 MDHEN and CDR2 SYDVKM come from the germline V gene. The CDR3 is CASSQGDYSSYEQYF. DNA for the CDR3: TGTGCCAGCAGCCAGGGGGACTACAGCTCCTACGAGCAGTACTTC.

The chain links TRBV28 to TRBJ1-6; possibly TRBD1 for D (5 bases). V gave up 1 base and J gave up 7 bases, with 11 bases separating them. This CDR3 has 15 amino acids. CDR1 and CDR2 from the germline V gene are MDHEN and SYDVKM. Here the CDR3 reads CASSLYTGGNSPLHF. The DNA for the CDR3 is TGTGCCAGCAGTTTATATACCGGGGGAAATTCACCCCTCCACTTT.

The genes are TRBV2 and TRBJ2-5; 7 bases line up with TRBD2. V was pared by 5 bases and J by 4 bases, with 7 bases of the junction left unmatched. CDR3 length: 14 residues. Germline V CDR1 and CDR2: SNHLY, FYNNEI. CDR3 sequence reads: CASSPFGGRETQYF. Here the CDR3 DNA reads TGTGCCAGCAGTCCCTTCGGGGGGAGAGAGACCCAGTACTTC.

The chain links TRBV3-1 to TRBJ2-3, with TRBD2 identical over 13 bases. V shed 0 bases and J 4 bases; nucleotides not matched to a gene: 10. This CDR3 has 19 amino acids. Germline CDR1 is LGHDT and CDR2 is YNNKEL (reference sequence). CDR3 region: CASSQDSPRLAGGADTQYF. DNA for the CDR3: TGTGCCAGCAGCCAAGATAGCCCTCGACTAGCGGGGGGCGCAGATACGCAGTATTTT.

V usage is TRBV7-2 and J usage is TRBJ2-7; either TRBD1 or TRBD2 may supply D (6 bases each). The J call may be faulty, since TRBJ2-5 better matches the DNA end. The germline V gene has CDR1 SGHTA and CDR2 FQGNSA. The CDR3 contains 14 residues. The CDR3: CASSLGGASETQYF. The CDR3 nucleotides read TGTGCCAGCAGCTTAGGGGGGGCGAGTGAGACCCAGTACTTC.

This clonotype was seen a few times. The chain uses TRBV20-1 and TRBJ2-5, with TRBD2 matching over 9 bases. J gave up 1 base and V 5 bases, and 11 bases lay outside the gene matches. Germline V gives CDR1 DFQATT, CDR2 SNEGSKA (reference sequence). The CDR3 spans 16 residues. The CDR3 bases are TGCAGTGCTCCGGCAAGCGGGGGGCCTCCCCAAGAGACCCAGTACTTC. Its translation: CSAPASGGPPQETQYF.

This chain connects TRBV7-2 to TRBJ2-3; D is perhaps TRBD1 (6 bases). Germline V lookup: CDR1 SGHTA, CDR2 FQGNSA. V lost 0 bases to trimming and J lost 0 bases, with 13 bases between them. The CDR3 extends over 17 amino acids. The CDR3 coding sequence is TGTGCCAGCAGCTTAGCTGGGACAAGCCTAAGCACAGATACGCAGTATTTT. Residues: CASSLAGTSLSTDTQYF.

This chain connects TRBV7-8 to TRBJ1-5; the D gene is possibly TRBD1 (5 bases). In germline, CDR1 is SGHVS, CDR2 FQNEAQ. Trimming left V 1 base short and J 5 bases short, with 15 bases between. The CDR3 length is 16 residues. The CDR3 reads CASSLVSGVEDQPQHF. The CDR3 DNA reads TGTGCCAGCAGCTTAGTGTCGGGGGTTGAGGATCAGCCCCAGCATTTT.

V usage is TRBV7-2 and J usage is TRBJ2-5; tentatively, D is TRBD1 or TRBD2 (6 bases each). Germline assignment: CDR1 SGHTA and CDR2 FQGNSA. This CDR3 has 16 residues. The ends were cut back, 3 bases at V and 5 bases at J, with 19 bases in the middle. The CDR3 DNA sequence: TGTGCCAGCAGCTTGGTGGCCTGGGGGGCCCGGGAGACCCAGTACTTC. Translating it yields CASSLVAWGARETQYF.

This clonotype was counted only a few times. This sequence joins TRBV15 and TRBJ2-1, with D uncertain. This CDR3 is 13 amino acids long. CDR1 is LNHNV, CDR2 YYDKDF, per germline (reference sequence). Trimming removed 1 base from V and 4 bases from J, with 5 bases in between. The CDR3 DNA reads TGTGCCACCAGCAGAGCGCTGTACAATGAGCAGTTCTTC. This encodes CATSRALYNEQFF.

The genes are TRBV27 and TRBJ2-5; D perhaps matches TRBD2 (7 bases). Trimming cost V 3 bases and J 0 bases, with 14 bases left between them. Germline assignment: CDR1 MNHEY and CDR2 SMNVEV (reference sequence). The CDR3 is 16 residues long. The CDR3 region is CASSFVGGPNQETQYF. The CDR3 region has the DNA TGTGCCAGCAGTTTTGTCGGGGGGCCGAACCAAGAGACCCAGTACTTC.

This chain uses TRBV18 with TRBJ2-1; D gene unclear. The ends were cut back, 2 bases at V and 7 bases at J, with 15 bases in the middle. This CDR3 is built from 15 residues. CDR1 and CDR2 from the germline V gene are KGHSH and LQKENI. The CDR3 is CASSPTPRGPNEQFF. DNA of the CDR3: TGTGCCAGCTCACCAACCCCCCGTGGGCCTAATGAGCAGTTCTTC.

This clonotype occurred a few times. The chain is built from TRBV5-1 and TRBJ1-4; 9 bases are shared with TRBD1. Germline CDR1 SGHRS, CDR2 YFSETQ. The V segment lost 2 bases and the J segment 6 bases; nucleotides outside the gene matches: 5. This CDR3 region has 15 residues. Written as DNA, the CDR3 is TGCGCCAGCAGCTTTGGGGACAGGGATGATGAAAAACTGTTTTTT. Translating it yields CASSFGDRDDEKLFF.

This clonotype was seen a single time. This CDR3 is CASSLGGSGVQYF. In DNA, the CDR3 is TGTGCCAGCAGTTTAGGGGGCTCCGGCGTGCAGTATTTT. This chain connects TRBV27 to TRBJ2-3; D might be TRBD1 (6 bases). Germline V CDR1 and CDR2: MNHEY, SMNVEV (reference sequence). The CDR3 contains 13 residues. V was cut by 2 bases and J by 11 bases, with 14 bases left in between.

This clonotype was seen only a few times. J is TRBJ2-1 and V is TRBV4-2; TRBD1 matches 9 bases. The CDR3 totals 13 residues. CDR1 LGHNA and CDR2 YNFKEQ come from the germline V gene. J gave up 5 bases and V 8 bases, and 4 bases lay outside the gene matches. The CDR3 region has the DNA TGTGCCAGCCGGGGACAGGGAGACAATGAGCAGTTCTTC. Its translation: CASRGQGDNEQFF.

The V gene is TRBV4-3, the J gene TRBJ2-7; 8 nucleotides agree with TRBD1. V shed 1 base, J shed 0 bases, and the junction held 8 bases outside the gene matches. This CDR3 is built from 17 residues. CDR1 LGHNA and CDR2 YSLEER come from the germline V gene. CDR3 coding DNA: TGCGCCAGCAGCCAAGTGGGACGGACAGGGAACTCCTACGAGCAGTACTTC. Its translation: CASSQVGRTGNSYEQYF.

This clonotype was observed a few times. The chain has TRBV4-3 and TRBJ1-2, with 7 bases lining up with TRBD1. Germline CDR1 LGHNA, CDR2 YSLEER. The length of the CDR3 is 14 residues. The J segment lost 5 bases and the V segment lost 3 bases, leaving 6 bases of the junction unmatched. DNA of the CDR3: TGCGCCAGCAGCCAGCCGGGACAGCTTTATGGCTACACCTTC. It is translated as CASSQPGQLYGYTF.

The chain joins TRBV3-1 to TRBJ2-5, with D possibly being TRBD2 (5 bases). CDR1 is LGHDT and CDR2 is YNNKEL in the germline V gene (reference sequence). The CDR3 consists of 14 residues. V lost 6 bases, J lost 0 bases, and 11 bases lay in between. The chain's CDR3 is CASSQRAYQETQYF. The CDR3 DNA reads as TGTGCCAGCAGTCAGAGGGCTTACCAAGAGACCCAGTACTTC.

This chain connects TRBV29-1 to TRBJ2-5; weak D call: TRBD1 (6 bases). V was pared by 7 bases and J by 5 bases, with 14 bases between. This CDR3 is 12 amino acids long. Germline lookup yields CDR1 SQVTM and CDR2 ANQGSEA. Here the CDR3 reads CSDQGSDETQYF. CDR3 DNA: TGCAGCGATCAGGGGTCGGATGAGACCCAGTACTTC.